The T cell receptor (beta chain) described here comes from a study of blood T cell repertoires in COVID-19. Overall study: From the United States, Italy and Spain came samples of acute and convalescent COVID-19. From T cells, B-cell-depleted T cells, or PBMCs came the material, which was cDNA or gDNA.

As handled by the study authors: Cell counts per sample came from amplifying reference gene primers. Assay: immunoSEQ multiplex PCR; the TCRdb copy retains only in-frame clones and omits some. V and J calls and clone size are copied from that table; D and trimming were computed from the DNA. The sample carries approximately 70,000 clones, over 75% recorded once. Germline-derived CDR1 and CDR2 are SNHLY and FYNNEI. V was pared by 6 bases and J by 6 bases, with 9 bases of the junction left unmatched. The CDR3 contains 15 residues. The specimen was peripheral blood. The receptor's source is a woman in her late teens or twenties with acute or convalescent COVID-19. The J gene is TRBJ1-1, the V gene TRBV2; 11 nucleotides line up with TRBD1. DNA of the CDR3: TGTGCCAGCAGAGACGGACAGGGGGCCTGGGCTGAAGCTTTCTTT. This codes for CASRDGQGAWAEAFF. Together with reference TRBV2 and TRBJ1-1, the CDR3 gives the full variable domain: EPEVTQTPSHQVTQMGQEVILRCVPISNHLYFYWYRQILGQKVEFLVSFYNNEISEKSEIFDDQFSVERPDGSNFTLKIRSTKLEDSAMYFCASRDGQGAWAEAFFGQGTRLTVV.